The clone carrying this T cell receptor (beta chain) was picked up a small number of times. Its target is not known. The sample originates from a study of CD8 T cells in ankylosing spondylitis. Findings and limits, study-wide: Existing reports had already noted some motif variants in reactive arthritis synovial fluid and blood. Matched ankylosing spondylitis synovial fluid reportedly showed significant enrichment of disease-linked clones. One TCR beta motif, made up of seven to nine highly homologous variants, appeared characteristic of ankylosing spondylitis blood.

Making the TCR beta libraries involved quantitative 5'-RACE with molecular barcodes. Each CDR3 protein is one row after TCRdb ran MiXCR on the 5' RACE reads. The table lists tens of thousands of distinct CDR3 sequences, about 10% of them singletons. Trimming stripped 7 bases from V and 6 bases from J, with 15 bases between. This CDR3 has 13 residues. This TCR was sampled from a male donor with ankylosing spondylitis or in good health (not recorded which). The sample consisted of blood, either unsorted or a sorted T cell fraction (not recorded which). The chain has TRBV12-3 or TRBV12-4 and TRBJ1-1; no firm D call. This CDR3 reads CASTRSVSSEAFF. CDR3 DNA sequence: TGTGCCAGCACGAGGTCAGTGAGCTCTGAAGCTTTCTTT.